The 32 T cell receptor beta chains in this list originate from one sample, sequenced in a study of blood T cells in healthy people across ages. A J-beta primer mix and a sample-barcoded 5' primer were used in a second PCR of about 7 to 12 cycles. A single record per CDR3 protein comes from TCRdb applying MiXCR to the 5' RACE reads. Here the sample spans fewer than 900,000 distinct CDR3 sequences, roughly 43% being singletons. The sample comprised blood. These receptors all come from a woman aged 60-70 years in good health.

This clonotype was detected a few times. The chain couples TRBV4-2 to TRBJ2-1; 14 nucleotides agree with TRBD2. The CDR3 totals 18 residues. Per the germline V gene, CDR1 is LGHNA and CDR2 is YNFKEQ. J was trimmed by 5 bases and V by 2 bases; bases with no gene match: 8. The chain's CDR3 is CASSQPSPGLAGDNEQFF. The CDR3 nucleotides are TGTGCCAGCAGCCAACCTTCCCCGGGACTAGCGGGGGACAATGAGCAGTTCTTC.

The rearrangement links TRBV29-1 to TRBJ2-7; 8 nucleotides agree with TRBD1. Germline V gene sequence: CDR1 SQVTM, CDR2 ANQGSEA. V gave up 2 bases and J gave up 6 bases; unmatched junction bases: 9. The CDR3 contains 14 residues. The CDR3 DNA is TGCAGCGTTGAAAGGCGACAGGGGTCCCGCGAGCAGTACTTC. Translated: CSVERRQGSREQYF.

This clonotype occurred once. The V gene is TRBV20-1, the J gene TRBJ2-2, with TRBD1 as a possible D gene (5 bases). From germline, CDR1 is DFQATT and CDR2 SNEGSKA (reference sequence). Trimming removed 0 bases from V and 3 bases from J, with 11 bases in between. The CDR3 runs to 15 residues. The CDR3 reads CSARDARVYTGELFF. CDR3 bases: TGCAGTGCTAGAGATGCCAGGGTGTACACCGGGGAGCTGTTTTTT.

In its sample, this clonotype was seen a few times. CDR3 region: CSARPGTGFPGANVLTF. The DNA for the CDR3 is TGCAGTGCTAGACCCGGGACAGGGTTTCCTGGGGCCAACGTCCTGACTTTC. The chain combines TRBV20-1 with TRBJ2-6; 9 nucleotides match TRBD1. The CDR3 runs to 17 residues. Germline V CDR1 and CDR2: DFQATT, SNEGSKA (reference sequence). V dropped 2 bases and J dropped 2; count of bases not matched to a gene: 7.

The chain is built from TRBV20-1 and TRBJ1-6, with D possibly being TRBD1 (6 bases). In germline, CDR1 is DFQATT, CDR2 SNEGSKA (reference sequence). Between the trimmed V and J ends, which lost 0 bases and 9 bases, there was a span of 15 bases. The CDR3 is 15 residues long. Here the CDR3 DNA reads TGCAGTGCTAGAGATCAAGGGGGGCGATGTTCACCCCTCCACTTT. Amino acid sequence: CSARDQGGRCSPLHF.

CDR3 sequence: CASTVTSAGETQYF. CDR3 sequence (DNA): TGTGCCAGCACCGTAACTAGCGCGGGAGAGACCCAGTACTTC. The rearrangement links TRBV7-9 to TRBJ2-5, with 7 nucleotides matching TRBD2. The J segment lost 4 bases and the V segment lost 7 bases, leaving 9 bases of the junction unmatched. Germline assignment: CDR1 SEHNR and CDR2 FQNEAQ (reference sequence). There are 14 residues in the CDR3.

This clonotype has a handful of counts. The CDR3 loop reads CATSQSVFTYNEQFF. The CDR3 DNA is TGTGCCACCAGTCAGTCTGTTTTTACCTACAATGAGCAGTTCTTC. The gene calls are TRBV24-1 and TRBJ2-1; no definite D call. The germline CDR1 and CDR2 sequences are KGHDR and SFDVKD. Trimming left V 6 bases short and J 2 bases short, with 13 bases between. CDR3 length equals 15 residues.

This clonotype is a singleton in its sample. The CDR3, as DNA: TGTGCCAGCAGTGCTGACAGGGCAGGGAGTCAGCCCCAGCATTTT. This gives the protein CASSADRAGSQPQHF. The chain employs TRBV7-2 and TRBJ1-5, with TRBD1 matching 7 bases. CDR1 is SGHTA, CDR2 FQGNSA, per germline. This CDR3 has 15 residues. J lost 6 bases, V lost 6 bases, and 11 bases had no gene match.

The sample holds a few counts of this clonotype. The gene calls are TRBV12-3 or TRBV12-4 and TRBJ2-3; no firm D call. V was shortened by 0 bases and J by 2 bases, with 12 bases between the two germline ends. The CDR3 runs to 16 residues. This CDR3 is CASSLAHGSFTDTQYF. In DNA form, the CDR3 reads TGTGCCAGCAGTTTAGCGCACGGCTCCTTCACAGATACGCAGTATTTT.

The chain combines TRBV6-5 with TRBJ1-2, with D perhaps matching TRBD1 (5 bases). This CDR3 has 13 residues. Trimming took 8 bases from V and 8 from J, leaving 18 bases between them. Germline assignment: CDR1 MNHEY and CDR2 SVGAGI. In DNA form, the CDR3 reads TGTGCCAGCCGCACCGGCGAGGCAGGGGGCTACACCTTC. Translation gives CASRTGEAGGYTF.

In this sample, this clonotype turned up a few times. The chain couples TRBV2 to TRBJ2-2; 7 positions agree with TRBD1. The CDR3 totals 16 residues. V trimming: 5 bases; J trimming: 1 base; junction bases outside the gene matches: 7. Germline assignment: CDR1 SNHLY and CDR2 FYNNEI. The CDR3 sequence: CASSQLGQMNTGELFF. Here the CDR3 DNA reads TGTGCCAGCAGTCAATTGGGACAGATGAACACCGGGGAGCTGTTTTTT.

In this sample, this clonotype turned up a few times. This rearrangement joins TRBV2 to TRBJ1-1; no definite D call. V was cut by 7 bases and J by 1 base, with 4 bases left in between. CDR1 and CDR2 from the germline V gene are SNHLY and FYNNEI. The CDR3 extends over 11 amino acids. CDR3 sequence: CASIGNTEAFF. For the CDR3, the DNA is TGTGCCAGCATAGGGAACACTGAAGCTTTCTTT. The variable domain in full, with the rest retrieved from reference TRBV2 and TRBJ1-1, is EPEVTQTPSHQVTQMGQEVILRCVPISNHLYFYWYRQILGQKVEFLVSFYNNEISEKSEIFDDQFSVERPDGSNFTLKIRSTKLEDSAMYFCASIGNTEAFFGQGTRLTVV.

The chain recombines TRBV20-1 with TRBJ2-1; 9 nucleotides line up with TRBD2. The germline V gene has CDR1 DFQATT and CDR2 SNEGSKA (reference sequence). Trimming at V came to 1 base and at J to 3 bases, leaving 4 bases not matched to a gene. The CDR3 spans 15 residues. CDR3 sequence (DNA): TGCAGTGCTAGAGCGGCGGGGGGGGGCTACAATGAGCAGTTCTTC. Translating it yields CSARAAGGGYNEQFF.

This clonotype has a count of ten or more. In DNA form, the CDR3 reads TGTGCCAGCAGTTACGACAGCCCATTTATCTCCTACAATGAGCAGTTCTTC. As protein: CASSYDSPFISYNEQFF. V gene TRBV6-5 combines with J gene TRBJ2-1, with D possibly matching TRBD1 (5 bases). The V gene's germline CDR1 is MNHEY and CDR2 SVGAGI. Trimming removed 2 bases at V and 0 bases at J, with 14 bases between. CDR3 length equals 17 residues.

This clonotype was counted a few times. The chain combines TRBV9 with TRBJ2-2; D unclear. Per the germline V gene, CDR1 is SGDLS and CDR2 is YYNGEE. The CDR3 length is 16 residues. V was cut by 1 base and J by 4 bases, with 14 bases left in between. As DNA, the CDR3 is TGTGCCAGCAGCGTATTCGAGACTCCGAGCACCGGGGAGCTGTTTTTT. Its protein is CASSVFETPSTGELFF. Complete variable domain (other parts from reference TRBV9 and TRBJ2-2): DSGVTQTPKHLITATGQRVTLRCSPRSGDLSVYWYQQSLDQGLQFLIQYYNGEERAKGNILERFSAQQFPDLHSELNLSSLELGDSALYFCASSVFETPSTGELFFGEGSRLTVL.

The chain couples TRBV9 to TRBJ2-7, with D possibly being TRBD1 (5 bases). The ends were cut back, 0 bases at V and 2 bases at J, with 9 bases in the middle. This CDR3 has 14 amino acids. Germline assignment: CDR1 SGDLS and CDR2 YYNGEE. CDR3 coding DNA: TGTGCCAGCAGCGTAGACCCGACAGCCTACGAGCAGTACTTC. The encoded protein is CASSVDPTAYEQYF.

V usage is TRBV13 and J usage is TRBJ2-7; possible D gene TRBD1, 6 bases. Germline-derived CDR1 and CDR2 are PRHDT and FYEKMQ (reference sequence). The CDR3 is 15 residues long. Trimming cost V 1 base and J 0 bases, with 10 bases left between them. This chain's CDR3 is CASSLDQQGSYEQYF. The CDR3 region has the DNA TGTGCCAGCAGCTTAGACCAACAGGGCTCCTACGAGCAGTACTTC.

This clonotype has only a few counts. The V gene is TRBV21-1, the J gene TRBJ2-5; TRBD1, the table's D call, was not compared with the DNA. TRBV21-1 is given as a pseudogene. This CDR3 is built from 16 residues. The CDR3 loop is CASSKGARDVQETQYF. In nucleotides, the CDR3 is TGTGCCAGCAGCAAAGGGGCTAGGGACGTACAAGAGACCCAGTACTTC.

This chain joins TRBV29-1 and TRBJ2-3, with 11 positions matching TRBD2. CDR3 length equals 16 residues. The junction had 14 bases not matched to a gene; V was cut back by 8 bases and J by 4 bases. CDR1 is SQVTM and CDR2 is ANQGSEA in the germline V gene. The CDR3 protein is CSHPATSGIGADTQYF. CDR3 in DNA: TGCAGCCACCCGGCGACTAGCGGGATTGGTGCAGATACGCAGTATTTT.

This clonotype was detected a few times. The genes are TRBV13 and TRBJ1-1; possible D gene TRBD1, 6 bases. V lost 5 bases, J lost 5 bases, and 18 bases lay in between. This CDR3 comprises 15 residues. CDR1 PRHDT and CDR2 FYEKMQ come from the germline V gene (reference sequence). The CDR3 nucleotides are TGTGCCAGCAGCCAAAGAGGGGGTGCGGTAACTGAAGCTTTCTTT. Encoded protein: CASSQRGGAVTEAFF. Combining the CDR3 with reference TRBV13 and TRBJ1-1 gives the whole variable domain AAGVIQSPRHLIKEKRETATLKCYPIPRHDTVYWYQQGPGQDPQFLISFYEKMQSDKGSIPDRFSAQQFSDYHSELNMSSLELGDSALYFCASSQRGGAVTEAFFGQGTRLTVV.

This clonotype has more than one count but fewer than ten. J is TRBJ2-5 and V is TRBV29-1, with D perhaps TRBD2 (6 bases). Germline V gives CDR1 SQVTM, CDR2 ANQGSEA. V dropped 3 bases and J dropped 2 bases, with 10 bases sitting between them. The CDR3 spans 13 residues. The CDR3 here is CSVEAGGQETQYF. Written as DNA, the CDR3 is TGCAGCGTTGAGGCCGGGGGACAAGAGACCCAGTACTTC.

This clonotype was detected a few times. The chain couples TRBV6-2 or TRBV6-3 to TRBJ1-1; the match to TRBD1 covers 8 bases. The CDR3 has 16 amino acids. J lost 0 bases, V lost 3 bases, and 6 bases had no gene match. Germline V lookup: CDR1 MNHEY, CDR2 SVGEGT. CDR3 protein: CASSYNRGTMNTEAFF. CDR3 in DNA: TGTGCCAGCAGTTATAACAGGGGGACTATGAACACTGAAGCTTTCTTT.

The V and J genes are TRBV6-2 or TRBV6-3 and TRBJ1-1, with 9 bases matching TRBD1. Germline trimming cut 4 bases from V and 0 bases from J; bases unmatched to any gene: 9. Germline V gene data show CDR1 as MNHEY and CDR2 as SVGEGT. The length of the CDR3 is 17 residues. This CDR3 reads CASSFPIRTGVNTEAFF. Written as DNA, the CDR3 is TGTGCCAGCAGTTTCCCAATTCGGACAGGGGTGAACACTGAAGCTTTCTTT.

V and J are TRBV7-3 and TRBJ2-1; D tentatively reads TRBD1 or TRBD2 (5 bases each). The germline V gene encodes CDR1 SGHTA and CDR2 FQGTGA. V was cut by 7 bases and J by 2 bases, with 12 bases left in between. The CDR3 extends over 14 amino acids. Here the CDR3 reads CASISPGPYNEQFF. CDR3 sequence (DNA): TGTGCCAGCATCTCCCCGGGACCCTACAATGAGCAGTTCTTC.

The chain links TRBV28 to TRBJ1-4; no firm D call. Germline V lookup: CDR1 MDHEN, CDR2 SYDVKM. V lost 7 bases to trimming and J lost 8 bases, with 8 bases between them. The CDR3 contains 11 residues. The CDR3 DNA sequence: TGTGCCAGCACAGGTTGGGAAAAACTGTTTTTT. Protein product: CASTGWEKLFF.

The rearrangement joins TRBV4-1 to TRBJ2-1; D is perhaps TRBD2 (5 bases). The ends were cut back, 3 bases at V and 3 bases at J, with 12 bases in the middle. CDR3 size: 15 residues. Germline CDR1 is MGHRA and CDR2 is YSYEKL. CDR3 sequence reads: CASSQGSFGYNEQFF. The CDR3 DNA sequence: TGCGCCAGCAGCCAGGGGAGTTTTGGCTACAATGAGCAGTTCTTC.

V gene TRBV15 combines with J gene TRBJ2-1; tentative D call: TRBD1 (6 bases). Per the germline V gene, CDR1 is LNHNV and CDR2 is YYDKDF (reference sequence). The CDR3 totals 16 residues. V lost 3 bases, J lost 0 bases, and 12 bases lay in between. The CDR3 is CATSSLDRSSYNEQFF. CDR3 nucleotides: TGTGCCACCAGCAGTTTAGACAGGAGCTCCTACAATGAGCAGTTCTTC.

J is TRBJ2-2 and V is TRBV5-1; D unclear. This CDR3 has 16 residues. Deletions cut 2 bases from V and 2 bases from J, with 13 bases between. Germline values: CDR1 SGHRS, CDR2 YFSETQ. CDR3 DNA sequence: TGCGCCAGCAGCTTCGGTCTATCTAGTAACACCGGGGAGCTGTTTTTT. Translated: CASSFGLSSNTGELFF.

DNA for the CDR3: TGTGCCAGTAGTATTGTGTGGGACAGTCTCAAGCCCCAGCATTTT. It specifies CASSIVWDSLKPQHF. V usage is TRBV19 and J usage is TRBJ1-5, with 7 bases lining up with TRBD1. CDR1 is LNHDA, CDR2 SQIVND, per germline (reference sequence). The CDR3 runs 15 residues. The J segment lost 8 bases and the V segment lost 3 bases, leaving 10 bases of the junction unmatched.

The chain is built from TRBV21-1 and TRBJ2-1; the table's D call of TRBD2 was not tested on the DNA. TRBV21-1 is an annotated pseudogene. This CDR3 contains 17 residues. The CDR3 sequence: CASSKSTRERTYNEQFF. The CDR3 DNA follows: TGTGCCAGCAGCAAATCGACGCGGGAGAGAACTTACAATGAGCAGTTCTTC.

V usage is TRBV20-1 and J usage is TRBJ2-7; D is possibly TRBD1 (7 bases). Germline V lookup: CDR1 DFQATT, CDR2 SNEGSKA (reference sequence). Trimming removed 7 bases at V and 3 bases at J, with 13 bases between. The CDR3 sequence is 12 residues long. CDR3 sequence: CSGEAGGYEQYF. In DNA, the CDR3 is TGCAGTGGGGAGGCAGGGGGCTACGAGCAGTACTTC.

This clonotype was counted ten times or more. The rearrangement uses TRBV24-1 and TRBJ2-1, with a tentative D call TRBD2 (5 bases). CDR1 is KGHDR and CDR2 is SFDVKD in the germline V gene. V lost 9 bases to trimming and J lost 3 bases, with 14 bases between them. The CDR3 loop spans 14 amino acids. The CDR3 DNA reads as TGTGCCACCGCGCACGGAGGCCTCTACAATGAGCAGTTCTTC. It is translated as CATAHGGLYNEQFF.